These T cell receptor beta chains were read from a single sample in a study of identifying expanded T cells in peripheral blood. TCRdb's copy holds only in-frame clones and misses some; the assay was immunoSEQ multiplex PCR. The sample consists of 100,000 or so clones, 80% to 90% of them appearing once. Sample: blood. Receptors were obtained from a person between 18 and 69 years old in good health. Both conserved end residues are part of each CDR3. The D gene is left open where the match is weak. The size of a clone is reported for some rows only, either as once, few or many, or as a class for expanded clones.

cdr3_aa: CASSRDRGGHEQYF; cdr3_nt: TGTGCCAGCAGCCGGGACAGGGGTGGCCACGAGCAGTACTTC; j_call: TRBJ2-7; d_call: TRBD1; v_call: TRBV6-5; clone_size: NA
cdr3_aa: CASSQKTALFSGNTIYF; cdr3_nt: TGCGCCAGCAGCCAGAAGACAGCACTTTTCTCTGGAAACACCATATATTTT; j_call: TRBJ1-3; d_call: NA; v_call: TRBV4-3; clone_size: NA
cdr3_aa: CSVGDRANTEAFF; cdr3_nt: TGCAGCGTTGGGGACAGGGCGAACACTGAAGCTTTCTTT; j_call: TRBJ1-1; d_call: TRBD1; v_call: TRBV29-1; clone_size: NA
cdr3_aa: CASSKQGAEAFF; cdr3_nt: TGTGCCAGCAGTAAACAGGGGGCTGAAGCTTTCTTT; j_call: TRBJ1-1; d_call: TRBD1; v_call: TRBV7-2; clone_size: NA
cdr3_aa: CASSRQGIGGELFF; cdr3_nt: TGTGCCAGCAGCCGACAGGGGATTGGCGGGGAGCTGTTTTTT; j_call: TRBJ2-2; d_call: TRBD1; v_call: TRBV13; clone_size: once
cdr3_aa: CASSFSRGTDTQYF; cdr3_nt: TGTGCCAGCAGCTTCTCGCGGGGCACAGATACGCAGTATTTT; j_call: TRBJ2-3; d_call: NA; v_call: TRBV11-2; clone_size: NA
cdr3_aa: CASSLLADPLNTEAFF; cdr3_nt: TGTGCCAGCAGTTTATTGGCGGACCCCTTGAACACTGAAGCTTTCTTT; j_call: TRBJ1-1; d_call: NA; v_call: TRBV28; clone_size: NA
cdr3_aa: CASSGGQGILYEQYF; cdr3_nt: TGCGCCAGCAGCGGGGGACAGGGGATACTCTACGAGCAGTACTTC; j_call: TRBJ2-7; d_call: TRBD1; v_call: TRBV5-1; clone_size: NA
cdr3_aa: CASSKGGQGHMVNTEAFF; cdr3_nt: TGTGCCAGCAGCAAAGGAGGACAGGGGCATATGGTCAACACTGAAGCTTTCTTT; j_call: TRBJ1-1; d_call: NA; v_call: TRBV21-1; clone_size: NA
cdr3_aa: CASSLSVGEKLFF; cdr3_nt: TGTGCCAGCAGTTTATCGGTAGGGGAAAAACTGTTTTTT; j_call: TRBJ1-4; d_call: NA; v_call: TRBV27; clone_size: NA
cdr3_aa: CASSSTGPNTEAFF; cdr3_nt: TGTGCCAGCAGTTCCACTGGTCCGAACACTGAAGCTTTCTTT; j_call: TRBJ1-1; d_call: NA; v_call: TRBV27; clone_size: NA
cdr3_aa: CASSSRRLTSYEQYF; cdr3_nt: TGTGCCAGCAGCTCGCGGAGACTAACCTCCTACGAGCAGTACTTC; j_call: TRBJ2-7; d_call: NA; v_call: TRBV5-5; clone_size: once
cdr3_aa: CASSLDFSSYNEQFF; cdr3_nt: TGTGCCAGCAGCCTGGACTTCAGCTCCTACAATGAGCAGTTCTTC; j_call: TRBJ2-1; d_call: NA; v_call: TRBV7-3; clone_size: NA
cdr3_aa: CASSLARPNTEAFF; cdr3_nt: TGCGCCAGCAGCTTGGCCAGGCCGAACACTGAAGCTTTCTTT; j_call: TRBJ1-1; d_call: NA; v_call: TRBV5-1; clone_size: NA
cdr3_aa: CASSTRGGRGHEQYF; cdr3_nt: TGTGCCAGTAGTACAAGAGGGGGGAGGGGCCACGAGCAGTACTTC; j_call: TRBJ2-7; d_call: NA; v_call: TRBV19; clone_size: NA
cdr3_aa: CASSHPRGARTDTQYF; cdr3_nt: TGCGCCAGCAGCCACCCCAGGGGGGCCCGCACAGATACGCAGTATTTT; j_call: TRBJ2-3; d_call: NA; v_call: TRBV23-1; clone_size: NA
cdr3_aa: CASSYVARGSDEQYF; cdr3_nt: TGTGCCAGCAGTTACGTGGCCAGGGGGTCAGACGAGCAGTACTTC; j_call: TRBJ2-7; d_call: TRBD1; v_call: TRBV6-6; clone_size: NA
cdr3_aa: CASSRGHGMDTGELFF; cdr3_nt: TGCGCCAGCAGCAGGGGGCACGGCATGGACACCGGGGAGCTGTTTTTT; j_call: TRBJ2-2; d_call: TRBD1; v_call: TRBV4-3; clone_size: NA
cdr3_aa: CASSYTPTEGNEQFF; cdr3_nt: TGTGCCAGCAGTTACACGCCCACCGAGGGAAATGAGCAGTTCTTC; j_call: TRBJ2-1; d_call: NA; v_call: TRBV6-5; clone_size: NA
cdr3_aa: CASSELAANQPQHF; cdr3_nt: TGTGCCAGCAGTGAACTAGCTGCTAATCAGCCCCAGCATTTT; j_call: TRBJ1-5; d_call: NA; v_call: TRBV6-1; clone_size: NA
cdr3_aa: CASSNSGPSGNTIYF; cdr3_nt: TGTGCCAGTAGTAACTCGGGGCCCTCTGGAAACACCATATATTTT; j_call: TRBJ1-3; d_call: NA; v_call: TRBV19; clone_size: once
cdr3_aa: CASSLQRGVGELFF; cdr3_nt: TGTGCCAGCAGCTTACAGCGGGGTGTCGGGGAGCTGTTTTTT; j_call: TRBJ2-2; d_call: TRBD2; v_call: TRBV7-7; clone_size: NA
cdr3_aa: CASRLNGLYNEQFF; cdr3_nt: TGTGCCAGCAGGTTAAATGGACTCTACAATGAGCAGTTCTTC; j_call: TRBJ2-1; d_call: NA; v_call: TRBV2; clone_size: NA
cdr3_aa: CASSVAPPGQYTGELFF; cdr3_nt: TGTGCCAGCAGCGTAGCCCCCCCGGGACAGTACACCGGGGAGCTGTTTTTT; j_call: TRBJ2-2; d_call: TRBD1; v_call: TRBV9; clone_size: NA
cdr3_aa: CASSLRGKETQYF; cdr3_nt: TGTGCCAGCAGCTTAAGAGGGAAAGAGACCCAGTACTTC; j_call: TRBJ2-5; d_call: NA; v_call: TRBV11-1; clone_size: NA
cdr3_aa: CASKVSGSGNTIYF; cdr3_nt: TGTGCCAGCAAGGTCTCGGGCTCTGGAAACACCATATATTTT; j_call: TRBJ1-3; d_call: NA; v_call: TRBV2; clone_size: NA
cdr3_aa: CAWMGQGVYEQYF; cdr3_nt: TGTGCCTGGATGGGACAGGGGGTGTACGAGCAGTACTTC; j_call: TRBJ2-7; d_call: TRBD1; v_call: TRBV30; clone_size: NA
cdr3_aa: CASRRGWNTEAFF; cdr3_nt: TGCGCCAGCAGAAGGGGGTGGAACACTGAAGCTTTCTTT; j_call: TRBJ1-1; d_call: NA; v_call: TRBV10-2; clone_size: NA
cdr3_aa: CASRRTGLSGNTIYF; cdr3_nt: TGTGCCAGCAGACGAACAGGGCTCTCTGGAAACACTATATATTTT; j_call: TRBJ1-3; d_call: NA; v_call: TRBV2; clone_size: NA
cdr3_aa: CAIRGAAQGAGEKLFF; cdr3_nt: TGTGCCATCAGAGGGGCTGCACAGGGGGCAGGAGAAAAACTGTTTTTT; j_call: TRBJ1-4; d_call: TRBD1; v_call: TRBV10-3; clone_size: few
cdr3_aa: CASSPDTDTQYF; cdr3_nt: TGCGCCAGCAGCCCTGATACAGATACGCAGTATTTT; j_call: TRBJ2-3; d_call: NA; v_call: TRBV5-1; clone_size: NA
cdr3_aa: CASSHNERDTTYEQYF; cdr3_nt: TGTGCCAGCAGCCATAACGAACGGGACACCACCTACGAGCAGTACTTC; j_call: TRBJ2-7; d_call: NA; v_call: TRBV9; clone_size: NA
cdr3_aa: CASSPGTSWDEQYF; cdr3_nt: TGTGCCAGCAGCCCAGGGACTAGCTGGGACGAGCAGTACTTC; j_call: TRBJ2-7; d_call: TRBD2; v_call: TRBV7-8; clone_size: NA
cdr3_aa: CATSSVLPRDRGNYGYTF; cdr3_nt: TGTGCCACCAGCAGTGTTCTCCCGAGGGACAGGGGGAACTATGGCTACACCTTC; j_call: TRBJ1-2; d_call: TRBD1; v_call: TRBV15; clone_size: NA